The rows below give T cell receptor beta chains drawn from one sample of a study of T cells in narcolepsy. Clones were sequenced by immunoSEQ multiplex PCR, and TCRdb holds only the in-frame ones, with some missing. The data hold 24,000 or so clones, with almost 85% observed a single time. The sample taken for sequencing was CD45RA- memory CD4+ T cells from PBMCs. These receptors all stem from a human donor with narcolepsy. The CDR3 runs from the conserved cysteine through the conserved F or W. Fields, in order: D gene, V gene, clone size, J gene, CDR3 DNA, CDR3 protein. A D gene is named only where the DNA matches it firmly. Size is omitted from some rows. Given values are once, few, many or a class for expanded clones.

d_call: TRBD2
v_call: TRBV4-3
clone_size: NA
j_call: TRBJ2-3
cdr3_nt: TGCGCCAGCAGCCACCTAGCGGGAGATGGTTCAGATACGCAGTATTTT
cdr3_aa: CASSHLAGDGSDTQYF

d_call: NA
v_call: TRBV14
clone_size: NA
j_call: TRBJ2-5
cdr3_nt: TGTGCCAGCAGCCAAAGCCCGGAGACCCAGTACTTC
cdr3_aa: CASSQSPETQYF

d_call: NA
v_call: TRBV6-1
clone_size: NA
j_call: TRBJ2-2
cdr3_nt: TGTGCCAGCAGTGAGGGACGAAGGGAGCTGTTTTTT
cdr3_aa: CASSEGRRELFF

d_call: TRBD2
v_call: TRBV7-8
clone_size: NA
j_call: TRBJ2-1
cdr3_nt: TGTGCCAGCAGCTTACGTAGCGGGAGGTTCTCCTACAATGAGCAGTTCTTC
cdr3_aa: CASSLRSGRFSYNEQFF

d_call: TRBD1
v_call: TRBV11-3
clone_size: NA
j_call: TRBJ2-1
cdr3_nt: TGTGCCAGCAGGAGAGGACAGGACTTCAATGAGCAGTTCTTC
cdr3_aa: CASRRGQDFNEQFF

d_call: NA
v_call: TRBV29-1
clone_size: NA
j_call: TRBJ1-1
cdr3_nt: TGCAGCGTTGTCCAGGGCGAAGCTTTCTTT
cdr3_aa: CSVVQGEAFF

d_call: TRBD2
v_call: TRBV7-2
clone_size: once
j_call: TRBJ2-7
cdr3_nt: TGTGCCAGCAGCTTTTCCGGGACTAGCGGGATTTACGAGCAGTACTTC
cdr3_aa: CASSFSGTSGIYEQYF

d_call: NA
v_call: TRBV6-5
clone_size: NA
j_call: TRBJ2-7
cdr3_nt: TGTGCCAGCAGAGAGGGGTACAACTACTACGAGCAGTACTTC
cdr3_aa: CASREGYNYYEQYF

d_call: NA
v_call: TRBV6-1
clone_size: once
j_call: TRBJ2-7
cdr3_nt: TGTGCCAGCAGGGTCACAAGGTCCTACGAGCAGTACTTC
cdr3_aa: CASRVTRSYEQYF

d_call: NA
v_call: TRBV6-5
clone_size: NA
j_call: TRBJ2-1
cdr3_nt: TGTGCCAGCAGTTACGGCACCGACTACAATGAGCAGTTCTTC
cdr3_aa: CASSYGTDYNEQFF

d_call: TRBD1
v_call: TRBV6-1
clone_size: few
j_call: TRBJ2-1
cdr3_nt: TGTGCCAGCAGTACCGGGACAGGCCTAAACAATGAGCAGTTCTTC
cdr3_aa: CASSTGTGLNNEQFF

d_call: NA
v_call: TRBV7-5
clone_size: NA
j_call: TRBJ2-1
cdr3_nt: TGTGCCAGAAGCCTCACGGATGAGCAGTTCTTC
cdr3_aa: CARSLTDEQFF

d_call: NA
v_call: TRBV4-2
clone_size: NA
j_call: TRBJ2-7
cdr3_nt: TGTGCCAGCAGCAGGGAACGGCTAACGGGAGAGCAGTACTTC
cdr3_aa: CASSRERLTGEQYF

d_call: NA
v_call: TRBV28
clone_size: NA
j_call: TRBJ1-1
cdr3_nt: TGTGCCAGCAGTTTCGGCGGGGTTAGCACTGAAGCTTTCTTT
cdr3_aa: CASSFGGVSTEAFF

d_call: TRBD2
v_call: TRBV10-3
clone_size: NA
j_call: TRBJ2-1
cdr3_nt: TGTGCCACCAGCCCCGGGACTAGCCCATTTGAGGAGCAGTTCTTC
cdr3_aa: CATSPGTSPFEEQFF

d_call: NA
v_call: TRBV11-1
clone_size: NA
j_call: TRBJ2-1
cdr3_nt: TGTGCCAGCAGCTTAGAACTAAATGTCGCGGTAGCAGATCAGGGTGAGCAGTTCTTC
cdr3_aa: CASSLELNVAVADQGEQFF

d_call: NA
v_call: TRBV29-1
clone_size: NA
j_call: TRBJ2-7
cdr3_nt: TGCAGCGTTGGCCCAGGGAGCTCCTACGAGCAGTACTTC
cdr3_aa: CSVGPGSSYEQYF

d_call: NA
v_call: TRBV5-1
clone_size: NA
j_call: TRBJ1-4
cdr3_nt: TGCGCCAGCAGCTTGGGACAGAATGAAAAACTGTTTTTT
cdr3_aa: CASSLGQNEKLFF

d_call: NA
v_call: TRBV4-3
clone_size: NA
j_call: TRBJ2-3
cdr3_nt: TGCGCCAGCAGCCGGCAAAGTGGTTACACAGATACGCAGTATTTT
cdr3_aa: CASSRQSGYTDTQYF

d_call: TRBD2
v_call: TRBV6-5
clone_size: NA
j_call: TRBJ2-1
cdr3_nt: TGTGCCAGCAGTTACCCCGCTAGCGGGGTGGGGAATGAGCAGTTCTTC
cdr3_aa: CASSYPASGVGNEQFF

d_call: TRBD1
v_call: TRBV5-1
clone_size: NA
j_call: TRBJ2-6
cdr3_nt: TGCGCCAGCAGCCTACACTCCGACAGGGCTGGGGCCAACGTCCTGACTTTC
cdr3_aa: CASSLHSDRAGANVLTF

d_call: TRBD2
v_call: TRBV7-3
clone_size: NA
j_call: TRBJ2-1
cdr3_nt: TGTGCCAGCAGCTGGACTAGCGGGAGTGGAAATGAGCAGTTCTTC
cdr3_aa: CASSWTSGSGNEQFF

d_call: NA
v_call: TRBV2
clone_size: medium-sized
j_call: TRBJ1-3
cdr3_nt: TGTGCCAGCAGTGAATTTGAGGGCTCTGGAAACACCATATATTTT
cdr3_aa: CASSEFEGSGNTIYF

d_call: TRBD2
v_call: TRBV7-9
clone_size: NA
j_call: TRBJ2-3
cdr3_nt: TGTGCCAGCAGCTTACCCCCTAGACTAGCGGGTTTAGTGGATACGCAGTATTTT
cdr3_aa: CASSLPPRLAGLVDTQYF

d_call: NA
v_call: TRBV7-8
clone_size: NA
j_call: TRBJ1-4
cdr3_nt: TGTGCCAGCAGCGTCGTTGGGGGGGAAAAACTGTTTTTT
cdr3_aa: CASSVVGGEKLFF

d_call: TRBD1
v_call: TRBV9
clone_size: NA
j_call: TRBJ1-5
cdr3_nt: TGTGCCAGCAGCCAAACAGGGGGCCATCAGCCCCAGCATTTT
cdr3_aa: CASSQTGGHQPQHF

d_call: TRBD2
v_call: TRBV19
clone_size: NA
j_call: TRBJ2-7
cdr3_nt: TGTGCCAGTAGTCCCGTAGCCAGCGGGATGCCCTACGAGCAGTACTTC
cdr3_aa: CASSPVASGMPYEQYF

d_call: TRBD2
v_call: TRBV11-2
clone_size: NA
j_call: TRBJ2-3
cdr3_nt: TGTGCCAGCAGCTCACGACTAGCGGGAAATACGCAGTATTTT
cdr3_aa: CASSSRLAGNTQYF

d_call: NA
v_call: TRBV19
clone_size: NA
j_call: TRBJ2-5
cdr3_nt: TGTGCCAGTAGTATCGAGACAGCGCGAGAGACCCAGTACTTC
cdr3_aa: CASSIETARETQYF

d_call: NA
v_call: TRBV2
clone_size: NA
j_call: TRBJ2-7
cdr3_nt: TGTGCCAGCCGGGGCCAGGTGGAGCAGTACTTC
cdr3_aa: CASRGQVEQYF

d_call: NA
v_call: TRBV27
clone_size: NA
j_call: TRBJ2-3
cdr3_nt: TGTGCCAGCAGCATGATTTACCCAAACACAGATACGCAGTATTTT
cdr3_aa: CASSMIYPNTDTQYF

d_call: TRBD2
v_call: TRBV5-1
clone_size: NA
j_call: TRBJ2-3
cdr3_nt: TGCGCCAGCAGTCTACGGGGACTAGCTACAGATACGCAGTATTTT
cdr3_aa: CASSLRGLATDTQYF

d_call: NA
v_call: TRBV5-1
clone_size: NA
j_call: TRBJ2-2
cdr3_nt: TGCGCCAGCAGCTTTCCGGGACGACGAAACACCGGGGAGCTGTTTTTT
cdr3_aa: CASSFPGRRNTGELFF

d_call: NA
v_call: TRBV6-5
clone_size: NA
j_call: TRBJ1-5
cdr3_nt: TGTGCCAGCAGTTACGCGGGGAATCAGCCCCAGCATTTT
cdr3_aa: CASSYAGNQPQHF

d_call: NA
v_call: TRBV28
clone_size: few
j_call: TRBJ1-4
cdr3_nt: TGTGCCACCTTTTCTCGCGCTAATGAAAAACTGTTTTTT
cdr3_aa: CATFSRANEKLFF

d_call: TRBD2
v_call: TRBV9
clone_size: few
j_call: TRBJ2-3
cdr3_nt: TGTGCCAGCACCCGAGCGGGATCCACGGATACGCAGTATTTT
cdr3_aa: CASTRAGSTDTQYF

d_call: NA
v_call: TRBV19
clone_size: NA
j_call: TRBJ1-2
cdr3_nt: TGTGCCAGTAGTATACAGAGCTATGGCTACACCTTC
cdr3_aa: CASSIQSYGYTF

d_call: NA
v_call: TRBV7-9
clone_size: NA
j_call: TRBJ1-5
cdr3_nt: TGTGCCAGCAGCTGGTTTAGCAATCAGCCCCAGCATTTT
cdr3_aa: CASSWFSNQPQHF

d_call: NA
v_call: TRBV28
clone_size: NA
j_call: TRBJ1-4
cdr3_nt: TGTGCCAGCGAACGCGTGGGGCGACAGAAAGGGGCTAATGAAAAACTGTTTTTT
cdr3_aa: CASERVGRQKGANEKLFF

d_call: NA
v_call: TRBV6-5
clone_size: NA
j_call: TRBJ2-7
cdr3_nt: TGTGCCAGCAGTTACAGGGGGGGGGCTAACGAGCAGTACTTC
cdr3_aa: CASSYRGGANEQYF

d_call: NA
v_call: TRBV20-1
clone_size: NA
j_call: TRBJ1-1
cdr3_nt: TGCAGTGCAGAACGAACTGAAGCTTTCTTT
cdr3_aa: CSAERTEAFF

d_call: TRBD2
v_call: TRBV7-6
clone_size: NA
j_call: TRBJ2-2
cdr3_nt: TGTGCCAGCAGCCCGGGACTAGCAGGAGGGCCCGGGGAGCTGTTTTTT
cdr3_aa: CASSPGLAGGPGELFF

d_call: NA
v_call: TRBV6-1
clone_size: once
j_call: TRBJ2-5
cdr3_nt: TGTGCCAGCAGCCCAGGGGGGGAGACCCAGTACTTC
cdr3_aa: CASSPGGETQYF

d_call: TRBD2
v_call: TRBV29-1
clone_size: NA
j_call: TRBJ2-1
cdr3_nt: TGCAGCGTTGAAGTCGGGAGGGCCGGTGAGCAGTTCTTC
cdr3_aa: CSVEVGRAGEQFF

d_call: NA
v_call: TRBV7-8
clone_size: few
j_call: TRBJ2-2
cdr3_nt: TGTGCCAGCAGCTCGGGAGCGCGTCCGACCGGGGAGCTGTTTTTT
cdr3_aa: CASSSGARPTGELFF

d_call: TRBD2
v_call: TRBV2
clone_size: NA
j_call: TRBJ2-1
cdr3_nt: TGTGCCAGCAGTGACGGGACTAGCGGCGACAATGAGCAGTTCTTC
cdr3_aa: CASSDGTSGDNEQFF

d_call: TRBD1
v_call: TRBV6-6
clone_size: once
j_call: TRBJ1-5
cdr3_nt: TGTGCCAGCACCATAGGACAGGCGAATCAGCCCCAGCATTTT
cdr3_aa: CASTIGQANQPQHF

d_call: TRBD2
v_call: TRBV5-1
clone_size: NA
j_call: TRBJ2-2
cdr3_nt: TGCGCCAGCACCGCAGGCAGACTAGCGGGAGGCACGACCACCGGGGAGCTGTTTTTT
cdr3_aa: CASTAGRLAGGTTTGELFF

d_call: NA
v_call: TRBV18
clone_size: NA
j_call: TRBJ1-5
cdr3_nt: TGTGCCAGCTCCGGGGGATCCGGCAATCAGCCCCAGCATTTT
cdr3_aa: CASSGGSGNQPQHF